This is a list of T cell receptor beta chains from one sample in a study of T cell responses to AZD1222 COVID-19 vaccine. Method: immunoSEQ multiplex PCR; TCRdb's copy keeps in-frame clones and lacks some. Of fewer than 85,000 clones listed, 85% to 90% are singletons. Sample: peripheral blood, taken on day 0 of AZD1222 vaccination. These receptors all come from an adult in good health. Each CDR3 is given with its conserved first and last residue. The order of the fields is V gene, D gene, CDR3 protein. A D gene is named only where the DNA matches it firmly.

TRBV28 TRBD2 CASIMSGSTSEQYF
TRBV5-1 - CASSPGGGNVQETQYF
TRBV10-3 TRBD2 CAISETSGYYEQYF
TRBV28 TRBD2 CASGLAGGGTYEQYF
TRBV28 - CASSVDSNYGYTF
TRBV3-1/TRBV3-2 - CASSQDQGIRETQYF
TRBV5-5 - CASSYQGRSNQPQHF
TRBV3-1/TRBV3-2 - CASSQEGNFLETQYF
TRBV7-2 TRBD1 CASSLAGTAQETQYF
TRBV6-6 - CASSSPGVSGLSRISGYGYTF
TRBV6-1 TRBD1 CASSARQGRLVYGYTF
TRBV6-2/TRBV6-3 TRBD2 CASSRTSPGELFF
TRBV12-5 TRBD2 CASGLVITGGRHVLTF
TRBV19 - CASSRAGGNQPQHF
TRBV6-5 TRBD2 CASSYSPSGVVEQFF
TRBV29-1 TRBD2 CSVASSGSSYNEQFF
TRBV6-2/TRBV6-3 - CASSRTYEQYF
TRBV2 TRBD2 CASGRSGRAYEQYF
TRBV7-9 - CASSLDSTDTQYF
TRBV7-8 TRBD1 CASSPTPTGGLTEAFF
TRBV6-4 - CASSATGDTAYEQYF
TRBV3-1/TRBV3-2 TRBD1 CASSIGTGLHEQYF
TRBV6-2/TRBV6-3 TRBD1 CASSDRTGHYGYTF
TRBV2 TRBD1 CASSELTGRNGYTF
TRBV6-4 TRBD1 CASSPGTGLYNEQFF
TRBV7-2 - CASSAGALGNEQFF
TRBV30 - CAWKWSTDTQYF
TRBV4-3 TRBD2 CASSQDNGRRTDTQYF